This T cell receptor (beta chain) was recovered during a study of T cell changes during pregnancy in multiple sclerosis. Produced via immunoSEQ multiplex PCR; TCRdb's table is partial and in-frame only. The sample yields 35,000 to 45,000 clones, more than 85% seen once. The sample consisted of CD4+ T cells from peripheral blood mononuclear cells, taken after pregnancy. The clonotype comes from a female donor in good health, enrolled as a control in a pregnancy study.

The CDR3 region has the DNA TGTGCCAGCAGCTTAGGAGGTACCGGGGAGCTGTTTTTT. Its protein is CASSLGGTGELFF. This chain links TRBV11-1 with TRBJ2-2; D unclear. The CDR3 extends over 13 amino acids. With 1 base removed from V and 5 bases from J, the gap between germline ends came to 5 bases. The germline V gene has CDR1 SGHAT and CDR2 FQDESV (reference sequence).